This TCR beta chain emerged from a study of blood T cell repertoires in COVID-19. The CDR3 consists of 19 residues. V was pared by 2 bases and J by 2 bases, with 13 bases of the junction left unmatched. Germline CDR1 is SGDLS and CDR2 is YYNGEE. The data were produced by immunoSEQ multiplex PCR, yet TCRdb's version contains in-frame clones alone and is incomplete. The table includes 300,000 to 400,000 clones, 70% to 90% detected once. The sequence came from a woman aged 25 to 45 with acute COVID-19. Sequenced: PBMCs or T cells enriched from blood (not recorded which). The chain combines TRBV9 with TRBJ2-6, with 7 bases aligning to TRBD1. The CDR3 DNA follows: TGTGCCAGCAGCGTTGAAGGGGGCCTCTTCGGTACTGGGGCCAACGTCCTGACTTTC. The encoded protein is CASSVEGGLFGTGANVLTF.